Given below is one T cell receptor (beta chain) in context. Germline V gene lookup returns CDR1 SNHLY and CDR2 FYNNEI. V lost 6 bases to trimming and J lost 7 bases; unmatched junction nucleotides: 3. CDR3 length equals 13 residues. The sample is drawn from a study of blood T cell repertoires in COVID-19. About the research overall: Collection of acute and convalescent COVID-19 samples took place in the United States, Italy and Spain. Nucleic acid was either cDNA or gDNA, and it came from T cells, B-cell-depleted T cells, or PBMCs.

In the original analysis: Estimates of nucleated cell counts were drawn from the amplification of reference gene primers. Sequenced by immunoSEQ multiplex PCR; TCRdb stores in-frame clones only, minus some. The V and J calls and clone size come from that table; D and trimming were worked out from the DNA. This table holds fewer than 250,000 clones, about 80% found once. The material sequenced was peripheral blood. V usage is TRBV2 and J usage is TRBJ1-4, with 9 bases fitting TRBD1. This receptor was identified in a woman aged 60-75 years with COVID-19, enrolled during active disease. CDR3 protein: CASRVDRGEKLFF. The CDR3 coding sequence is TGTGCCAGCAGGGTGGACAGGGGTGAAAAACTGTTTTTT. Combining the CDR3 with reference TRBV2 and TRBJ1-4 gives the whole variable domain EPEVTQTPSHQVTQMGQEVILRCVPISNHLYFYWYRQILGQKVEFLVSFYNNEISEKSEIFDDQFSVERPDGSNFTLKIRSTKLEDSAMYFCASRVDRGEKLFFGSGTQLSVL.